This entry lists 20 T cell receptor beta chains sequenced from one sample in a study of T cell responses to AZD1222 COVID-19 vaccine. TCRdb keeps only in-frame clones here, not all; method: immunoSEQ multiplex PCR. The sample consists of some 130,000 clones, around 90% of them appearing once. Sequencing was performed on peripheral blood, taken on day 0 of AZD1222 vaccination. The receptor set was obtained from an adult in good health.

This clone showed up just once. The chain combines TRBV20-1 with TRBJ1-4, with a tentative D call TRBD1 (5 bases). This CDR3 has 11 residues. Germline V gene data show CDR1 as DFQATT and CDR2 as SNEGSKA (reference sequence). CDR3 loop: CRAGGGEKLFF. In DNA, the CDR3 is TGCAGGGCGGGGGGAGGCGAAAAACTGTTTTTT.

This clone was counted between two and nine times. The chain recombines TRBV19 with TRBJ2-1; 9 nucleotides match TRBD2. Trimming at V came to 3 bases and at J to 8 bases, leaving 8 bases not matched to a gene. The CDR3 is 15 residues long. Germline loops: CDR1 LNHDA, CDR2 SQIVND (reference sequence). Written as DNA, the CDR3 is TGTGCCAGTAGTATGGGTCCTAGCGGGATAGATGAGCAGTTCTTC. Amino acids: CASSMGPSGIDEQFF.

The J gene is TRBJ1-1, the V gene TRBV7-8; the D gene is possibly TRBD1 (5 bases). The germline V gene encodes CDR1 SGHVS and CDR2 FQNEAQ. This CDR3 region has 13 residues. V dropped 3 bases and J dropped 3 bases, with 8 bases sitting between them. The CDR3 nucleotides read TGTGCCAGCAGCTTCCCAGGGCACACTGAAGCTTTCTTT. This codes for CASSFPGHTEAFF.

The chain joins TRBV2 to TRBJ2-3, with TRBD2 identical over 7 bases. J lost 0 bases, V lost 1 base, and 4 bases had no gene match. The CDR3 has 16 residues. Germline V gene sequence: CDR1 SNHLY, CDR2 FYNNEI. The CDR3 reads CASSEGSSGSTDTQYF. The CDR3 DNA is TGTGCCAGCAGTGAAGGGTCTAGCGGCAGCACAGATACGCAGTATTTT. Full variable domain (remainder filled in from reference TRBV2 and TRBJ2-3): EPEVTQTPSHQVTQMGQEVILRCVPISNHLYFYWYRQILGQKVEFLVSFYNNEISEKSEIFDDQFSVERPDGSNFTLKIRSTKLEDSAMYFCASSEGSSGSTDTQYFGPGTRLTVL.

The rearrangement links TRBV3-1 (or the pseudogene TRBV3-2) to TRBJ2-3; D is possibly TRBD2 (5 bases). The CDR3 extends over 14 amino acids. CDR1 LGHDT and CDR2 YNNKEL come from the germline V gene (reference sequence). V shed 4 bases and J shed 5 bases, with 13 bases lying between them. CDR3 sequence (DNA): TGTGCCAGCAGCCTCAAGCGGTTAGGAGATACGCAGTATTTT. Protein sequence: CASSLKRLGDTQYF.

The V and J genes are TRBV5-5 and TRBJ2-1; D gene ambiguous. The CDR3 sequence is 16 residues long. V lost 0 bases and J 0 bases, leaving 10 bases between the germline ends. Looked up from germline, CDR1 is SGHKS and CDR2 is YYEKEE (reference sequence). CDR3 bases: TGTGCCAGCAGCTTGGAGATCAAAAGCTCCTACAATGAGCAGTTCTTC. Residues: CASSLEIKSSYNEQFF.

The chain joins TRBV3-1 (or the pseudogene TRBV3-2) to TRBJ1-1; D unclear. Germline V gene lookup returns CDR1 LGHDT and CDR2 YNNKEL (reference sequence). With 4 bases removed from V and 0 bases from J, the gap between germline ends came to 9 bases. The CDR3 runs to 14 residues. The CDR3 here is CASSLLSMNTEAFF. CDR3 DNA sequence: TGTGCCAGCAGCCTACTAAGCATGAACACTGAAGCTTTCTTT.

The chain links TRBV28 to TRBJ1-6, with a tentative D call TRBD1 (6 bases). Germline-derived CDR1 and CDR2 are MDHEN and SYDVKM. Trimming shortened V by 6 bases and J by 3 bases, and 15 bases separated the two germline ends. The CDR3 sequence is 16 residues long. The CDR3 region is CASRGEQGFYNSPLHF. CDR3 sequence (DNA): TGTGCCAGCAGGGGGGAACAGGGCTTCTATAATTCACCCCTCCACTTT.

This clone was seen only once. The chain recombines TRBV7-6 with TRBJ1-5; D gene unclear. The CDR3 covers 16 residues. Looked up from germline, CDR1 is SGHVS and CDR2 is FNYEAQ. Trimming cost V 1 base and J 1 base, with 11 bases left between them. The chain's CDR3 is CASSLGLRGSNQPQHF. CDR3 nucleotide sequence: TGTGCCAGCAGCTTAGGATTGCGCGGCAGCAATCAGCCCCAGCATTTT. The full variable domain, completed using reference TRBV7-6 and TRBJ1-5, is GAGVSQSPRYKVTKRGQDVALRCDPISGHVSLYWYRQALGQGPEFLTYFNYEAQQDKSGLPNDRFSAERPEGSISTLTIQRTEQRDSAMYRCASSLGLRGSNQPQHFGDGTRLSIL.

The rearrangement joins TRBV14 to TRBJ1-2; D is unclear. Germline CDR1 and CDR2: SGHDN and FVKESK. V was pared by 3 bases and J by 5 bases, with 19 bases between. The length of the CDR3 is 16 residues. CDR3: CASSQTGGPFFYGYTF. CDR3 nucleotide sequence: TGTGCCAGCAGCCAGACCGGTGGGCCTTTCTTTTATGGCTACACCTTC. Full variable domain (rest looked up from reference TRBV14 and TRBJ1-2): EAGVTQFPSHSVIEKGQTVTLRCDPISGHDNLYWYRRVMGKEIKFLLHFVKESKQDESGMPNNRFLAERTGGTYSTLKVQPAELEDSGVYFCASSQTGGPFFYGYTFGSGTRLTVV.

V usage is TRBV4-1 and J usage is TRBJ1-1; no definite D call. Trimming took 2 bases from V and 5 from J, leaving 15 bases between them. Germline V gene lookup returns CDR1 MGHRA and CDR2 YSYEKL. This CDR3 comprises 15 residues. The CDR3 DNA is TGCGCCAGCAGCCAACCCCAGACCGGGAATACTGAAGCTTTCTTT. It specifies CASSQPQTGNTEAFF.

The V call is TRBV2, the J call TRBJ2-5; tentatively, D is TRBD2 (5 bases). V lost 6 bases to trimming and J lost 0 bases, with 20 bases between them. The germline CDR1 and CDR2 sequences are SNHLY and FYNNEI. CDR3 size: 17 residues. This chain's CDR3 is CASSDLSGVVNQETQYF. The CDR3 region has the DNA TGTGCCAGCAGCGACCTCTCCGGGGTGGTAAACCAAGAGACCCAGTACTTC.

The chain carries TRBV7-2 and TRBJ1-1; 10 bases match TRBD1. CDR1 and CDR2 (germline): SGHTA, FQGNSA. The CDR3 is made up of 14 amino acids. V trimming: 6 bases; J trimming: 5 bases; junction bases outside the gene matches: 6. The CDR3 DNA reads as TGTGCCAGCAGTCGCCGGGACAGGGGTACTGAAGCTTTCTTT. It yields the protein CASSRRDRGTEAFF.

The rearrangement joins TRBV6-2 or TRBV6-3 to TRBJ1-5; D remains unclear. Germline CDR1 reads MNHEY; CDR2 reads SVGEGT. Trimming stripped 4 bases from V and 2 bases from J, with 6 bases between. This CDR3 has 13 residues. CDR3 amino acids: CASSFAGNQPQHF. CDR3 sequence (DNA): TGTGCCAGCAGTTTCGCGGGCAATCAGCCCCAGCATTTT.

This clone was seen just once. This chain joins TRBV29-1 and TRBJ1-2; 12 positions match TRBD1. The CDR3 loop spans 15 amino acids. Germline-derived CDR1 and CDR2 are SQVTM and ANQGSEA. The trim removed 3 bases at V and 7 bases at J, leaving 9 bases unmatched. The CDR3 here is CSVEDPGTGGSGYTF. CDR3 sequence (DNA): TGCAGCGTTGAGGATCCCGGGACAGGGGGCTCTGGCTACACCTTC.

The chain links TRBV3-1 (or the pseudogene TRBV3-2) to TRBJ2-7; D remains ambiguous. V was pared by 10 bases and J by 0 bases, with 10 bases between. Germline assignment: CDR1 LGHDT and CDR2 YNNKEL (reference sequence). The CDR3 runs 12 residues. In DNA, the CDR3 is TGTGCCACCGGCACAGTCTCCTACGAGCAGTACTTC. Translating it yields CATGTVSYEQYF.

The DNA of the CDR3 is TGTGCCAGCAGGCCCTCCGGGGGCTCGGAGACCCAGTACTTC. Its translation is CASRPSGGSETQYF. The chain carries TRBV6-1 and TRBJ2-5, with D perhaps being TRBD1 or TRBD2 (6 bases each). The germline gives CDR1 MNHNS, CDR2 SASEGT. Trimming took 6 bases from V and 5 from J, leaving 16 bases between them. CDR3 size: 14 residues.

The rearrangement links TRBV6-7 to TRBJ1-2; TRBD1 might be the D (5 bases). TRBV6-7 is identified as an open reading frame with a role that is uncertain. The CDR3 runs 12 residues. V gave up 7 bases and J gave up 5 bases, with 11 bases separating them. CDR3 sequence: CASTQGWYGYTF. CDR3 coding DNA: TGTGCCAGCACCCAGGGATGGTATGGCTACACCTTC.

The chain has TRBV5-1 and TRBJ1-1, with 10 bases aligning to TRBD1. This CDR3 is built from 14 residues. CDR1 and CDR2 from the germline V gene are SGHRS and YFSETQ. Germline trimming cut 4 bases from V and 7 bases from J; bases unmatched to any gene: 7. The CDR3, as DNA: TGCGCCAGCAGCCCAGGGACAGGGGATGGTGAAGCTTTCTTT. Translated, it gives CASSPGTGDGEAFF.

This clone was detected only once. The rearrangement joins TRBV5-1 to TRBJ1-1; no firm D call. Germline values: CDR1 SGHRS, CDR2 YFSETQ. CDR3 length: 13 residues. Trimming removed 4 bases from V and 2 bases from J, with 9 bases in between. CDR3 DNA sequence: TGCGCCAGCAGCCCAGGACTAAACACTGAAGCTTTCTTT. Its protein is CASSPGLNTEAFF.